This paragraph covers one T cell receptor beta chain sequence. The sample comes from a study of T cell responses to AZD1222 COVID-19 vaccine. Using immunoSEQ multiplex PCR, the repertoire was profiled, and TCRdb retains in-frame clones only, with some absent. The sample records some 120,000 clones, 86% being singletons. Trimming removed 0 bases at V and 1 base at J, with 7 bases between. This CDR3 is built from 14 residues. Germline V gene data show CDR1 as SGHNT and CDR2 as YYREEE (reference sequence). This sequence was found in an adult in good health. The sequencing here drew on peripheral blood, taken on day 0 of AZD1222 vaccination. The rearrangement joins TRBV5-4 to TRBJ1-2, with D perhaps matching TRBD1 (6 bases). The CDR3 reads CASSLGDNNYGYTF. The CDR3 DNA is TGTGCCAGCAGCTTGGGGGACAATAACTATGGCTACACCTTC.